A selection of T cell receptor beta chains follows, all from one sample in a study of T cells expressing NK-cell markers. One entry per CDR3 protein, without DNA, is what TCRdb gives after re-calling the 5' RACE reads. The table for this sample gives 400,000 or so distinct CDR3 sequences. Material for sequencing was blood T cells: a sorted CD56 or NKG2C T cell subset, CD4+ or CD8+ T cells, or bulk PBMC T cells (not recorded which). The receptors here all came from a woman in her forties or fifties in good health. The CDR3 runs from the conserved cysteine through the conserved F or W.

j_gene: TRBJ2-4
v_gene: TRBV7-2
CDR3aa: CASSQGLAGGWNIQYF

j_gene: TRBJ2-1
v_gene: TRBV15
CDR3aa: CATSRVQGSRNEQFF

j_gene: TRBJ2-2
v_gene: TRBV24-1
CDR3aa: CATSDRREFGELFF

j_gene: TRBJ1-1
v_gene: TRBV6-5
CDR3aa: CASGAPQDAEAFF

j_gene: TRBJ2-1
v_gene: TRBV7-6
CDR3aa: CASSFGNAGTGLNEQFF

j_gene: TRBJ2-1
v_gene: TRBV29-1
CDR3aa: CSVEDEAKTDTDEQFF

j_gene: TRBJ2-1
v_gene: TRBV7-3
CDR3aa: CASSLGYASYNEQFF

j_gene: TRBJ2-2
v_gene: TRBV9
CDR3aa: CASSVQQGNGELFF

j_gene: TRBJ2-3
v_gene: TRBV20-1
CDR3aa: CSAEPPGPDTQYF

j_gene: TRBJ2-3
v_gene: TRBV5-6
CDR3aa: CASSLRQDTQYF

j_gene: TRBJ2-2
v_gene: TRBV12-3/TRBV12-4
CDR3aa: CASKGRRTGELFF

j_gene: TRBJ2-1
v_gene: TRBV2
CDR3aa: CASVGQEINEQFF

j_gene: TRBJ1-2
v_gene: TRBV5-1
CDR3aa: CASSLATNNYGYTF

j_gene: TRBJ2-1
v_gene: TRBV11-2
CDR3aa: CASSFVTYNEQFF

j_gene: TRBJ2-7
v_gene: TRBV7-2
CDR3aa: CASSFRTSGNYERYF

j_gene: TRBJ2-2
v_gene: TRBV11-2
CDR3aa: CASSPRRGVGTGELFF

j_gene: TRBJ1-1
v_gene: TRBV11-2
CDR3aa: CASSSRDRGRFRTEAFF

j_gene: TRBJ2-4
v_gene: TRBV20-1
CDR3aa: CSLTGTSRWGAKNIQYF

j_gene: TRBJ1-3
v_gene: TRBV6-1
CDR3aa: CASRLGNTIYF

j_gene: TRBJ2-1
v_gene: TRBV20-1
CDR3aa: CSASPLTAIHNEQFF

j_gene: TRBJ2-5
v_gene: TRBV4-1
CDR3aa: CASSQPGPETQYF

j_gene: TRBJ1-2
v_gene: TRBV5-1
CDR3aa: CASSPSTGGDYGYTF

j_gene: TRBJ2-6
v_gene: TRBV7-3
CDR3aa: CASSLIGRGTGANVLTF

j_gene: TRBJ1-1
v_gene: TRBV9
CDR3aa: CASSVSFGRPEAFF

j_gene: TRBJ2-4
v_gene: TRBV20-1
CDR3aa: CSASKGIAKNIQYF

j_gene: TRBJ2-1
v_gene: TRBV24-1
CDR3aa: CATSDNNGRTYNEQFF

j_gene: TRBJ2-1
v_gene: TRBV29-1
CDR3aa: CSVESPEQMDNEQFF

j_gene: TRBJ2-1
v_gene: TRBV5-1
CDR3aa: CASSLVASGPIYNEQFF

j_gene: TRBJ1-4
v_gene: TRBV7-6
CDR3aa: CASSLEITNEKLFF

j_gene: TRBJ2-2
v_gene: TRBV12-3/TRBV12-4
CDR3aa: CATGTTNTGELFF

j_gene: TRBJ2-3
v_gene: TRBV10-3
CDR3aa: CATSGRDTDTQYF

j_gene: TRBJ1-2
v_gene: TRBV20-1
CDR3aa: CSAPGQRVYGYTF

j_gene: TRBJ1-1
v_gene: TRBV18
CDR3aa: CASSPREVNTEAFF

j_gene: TRBJ2-6
v_gene: TRBV14
CDR3aa: CASSEGTANSGANVLTF

j_gene: TRBJ2-5
v_gene: TRBV11-2
CDR3aa: CASSLGSGRVETQYF

j_gene: TRBJ2-1
v_gene: TRBV11-3
CDR3aa: CASSGDLSEQFF

j_gene: TRBJ2-5
v_gene: TRBV2
CDR3aa: CASSELIQETQYF

j_gene: TRBJ1-1
v_gene: TRBV3-1
CDR3aa: CASSQDRGDAFF

j_gene: TRBJ2-7
v_gene: TRBV25-1
CDR3aa: CASSEPSTYEQYF

j_gene: TRBJ2-2
v_gene: TRBV6-5
CDR3aa: CATGQNTGELFF

j_gene: TRBJ2-3
v_gene: TRBV18
CDR3aa: CASSPGGRESDTQYF

j_gene: TRBJ2-3
v_gene: TRBV7-8
CDR3aa: CASSTRQAADTQYF

j_gene: TRBJ2-5
v_gene: TRBV12-3/TRBV12-4
CDR3aa: CASSYSWTGEQETQYF

j_gene: TRBJ2-5
v_gene: TRBV20-1
CDR3aa: CSAISGTSGRSETQYF

j_gene: TRBJ2-5
v_gene: TRBV20-1
CDR3aa: CSARWAGIVETQYF

j_gene: TRBJ1-2
v_gene: TRBV12-5
CDR3aa: CASGLSWGGYTF

j_gene: TRBJ2-2
v_gene: TRBV10-3
CDR3aa: CAIGGTGTPTGELFF

j_gene: TRBJ2-1
v_gene: TRBV29-1
CDR3aa: CSVEPYERTGSFNEQFF

j_gene: TRBJ2-7
v_gene: TRBV7-9
CDR3aa: CASSSPGGGSYEQYF

j_gene: TRBJ2-1
v_gene: TRBV12-3/TRBV12-4
CDR3aa: CASTKDLNNEQFF

j_gene: TRBJ1-5
v_gene: TRBV9
CDR3aa: CASSISTESNQPQHF

j_gene: TRBJ2-1
v_gene: TRBV5-6
CDR3aa: CASSLEIAGVRGEQFF

j_gene: TRBJ2-3
v_gene: TRBV24-1
CDR3aa: CATSAERYTDTQYF

j_gene: TRBJ1-5
v_gene: TRBV29-1
CDR3aa: CSVGEQINQPQHF

j_gene: TRBJ2-1
v_gene: TRBV12-5
CDR3aa: CASKSSSYNEQFF

j_gene: TRBJ2-1
v_gene: TRBV30
CDR3aa: CAWSVQKNNEQFF

j_gene: TRBJ2-1
v_gene: TRBV4-1
CDR3aa: CASSQGGLAGGLGEQFF

j_gene: TRBJ2-5
v_gene: TRBV11-2
CDR3aa: CASSLADGRGETQYF

j_gene: TRBJ1-4
v_gene: TRBV4-1
CDR3aa: CASSQPPGFEKLFF